This T cell receptor beta chain was documented in a study of low-dose radiotherapy and immunotherapy resistance in tumors. The overall study: Members of Cohort 1 were treated with 0.5 Gy per fraction every 2 weeks. The prescribed total PTV dose was 6.5 Gy. One day prior to radiation and immunotherapy, intravenous cyclophosphamide at 200 mg/m2 was given, repeated every two weeks.

TRAV- and TRBV-specific primers primed first-strand cDNA, covering alpha and beta chains. TCRs were put through 20 to 25 PCR cycles of amplification with Phusion. A constant-region primer and the V-primer adapter served as the primer pair. Researchers amplified the isolated mRNA using in vitro transcription. TCRdb processed the reads anew with MiXCR; each CDR3 protein has one entry. The data contain around 58,000 distinct CDR3 sequences, 23% of them singletons. Described time point: after trial treatment. The treatment was: LDRT plus nivolumab, ipilimumab, low-dose cyclophosphamide and aspirin (RACIN trial). Eligible patients bore advanced solid tumors devoid of tumor-infiltrating lymphocytes. The germline CDR1 and CDR2 sequences are MNHEY and SVGAGI. The germline V and J ends were trimmed by 7 bases and 2 bases, with 15 bases remaining between them. This CDR3 region has 15 residues.

The source material was PBMCs, sampled after low-dose radiotherapy plus immunotherapy. This receptor was taken from a male donor with prostate cancer. The chain carries TRBV6-5 and TRBJ2-1; D might be TRBD1 (6 bases). The CDR3 here is CASTPTGPTYNEQFF. In nucleotides, the CDR3 is TGTGCCAGCACCCCGACAGGTCCGACCTACAATGAGCAGTTCTTC.